This T cell receptor (beta chain) was observed in a study of control samples from healthy donors and cancer patients. Produced via immunoSEQ multiplex PCR; TCRdb's table is partial and in-frame only. The data hold about 120,000 clones, with 80% to 90% observed a single time. This CDR3 is 13 amino acids long. CDR1 and CDR2 from the germline V gene are MNHEY and SMNVEV (reference sequence). The V gene end was trimmed by 5 bases and the J gene end by 4 bases; junction bases not matched to a gene: 3. This sequence joins TRBV27 and TRBJ1-1, with 8 bases matching TRBD1. The material sequenced was PBMCs. The origin of this receptor is a woman aged 50 to 65 with colorectal cancer. The CDR3 protein is CASSPRGPTEAFF. The CDR3 DNA follows: TGTGCCAGCAGTCCCAGGGGGCCCACTGAAGCTTTCTTT.